The clone carrying this T cell receptor (beta chain) occurred many times. Amplification of TCR alpha and beta CDR3 regions from RNA used iRepertoire nested multiplex PCR. TCRdb used MiXCR to reprocess the multiplex PCR reads, holding one entry per CDR3 protein. The table lists around 130,000 distinct CDR3 sequences, roughly a quarter of them singletons. These data originate in a study of glioma-infiltrating T cells. CDR3 length: 15 residues. Trimming took 6 bases from V and 1 from J, leaving 18 bases between them. Germline assignment: CDR1 DFQATT and CDR2 SNEGSKA (reference sequence). This clonotype originated in a human donor with low-grade glioma or glioblastoma, undergoing nonglioma brain surgery, or in good health (not recorded which). The rearrangement joins TRBV20-1 to TRBJ1-1, with D tentatively TRBD1 (6 bases). The sequenced sample consisted of glioma tissue, nonneoplastic brain tissue, or PBMCs (not recorded which). The CDR3 region has the DNA TGCAGTGCGTTACAGGGCGCGGCTTGGAACACTGAAGCTTTCTTT. It codes for CSALQGAAWNTEAFF.